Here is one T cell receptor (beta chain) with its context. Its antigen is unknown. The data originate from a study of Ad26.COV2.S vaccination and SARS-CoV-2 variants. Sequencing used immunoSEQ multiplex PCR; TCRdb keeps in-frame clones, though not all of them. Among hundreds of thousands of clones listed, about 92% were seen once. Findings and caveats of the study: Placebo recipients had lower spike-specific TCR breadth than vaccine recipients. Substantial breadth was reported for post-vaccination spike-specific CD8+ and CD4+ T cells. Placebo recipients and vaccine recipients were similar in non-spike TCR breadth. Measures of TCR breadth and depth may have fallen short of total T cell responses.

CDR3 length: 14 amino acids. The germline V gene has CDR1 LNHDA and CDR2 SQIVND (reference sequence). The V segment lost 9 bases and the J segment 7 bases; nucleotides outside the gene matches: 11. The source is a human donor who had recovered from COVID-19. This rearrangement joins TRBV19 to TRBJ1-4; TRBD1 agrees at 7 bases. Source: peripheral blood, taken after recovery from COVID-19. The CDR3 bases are TGTGCCAGCAACGATCCGGGACAGACTGAAAAACTGTTTTTT. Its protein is CASNDPGQTEKLFF.